A selection of T cell receptor beta chains follows, all from one sample in a study of cytomegalovirus exposure and HLA in healthy donors. Clones were read by immunoSEQ multiplex PCR, and TCRdb kept only the in-frame ones, dropping some. The sample yields about 150,000 clones, around nine tenths seen once. Input material: PBMCs. The receptors here all came from a woman aged 25 to 39 in good health and CMV-seronegative. Each CDR3 is given with its conserved first and last residue.

length,J,V,CDR3
15,TRBJ2-1,TRBV7-6,CASSLEPGAYNEQFF
16,TRBJ2-7,TRBV28,CASSLGGTSGSYEQYF
16,TRBJ1-2,TRBV7-6,CASSLLGTSYPHGYTF
13,TRBJ2-5,TRBV16,CASSRGQGETQYF
17,TRBJ1-1,TRBV5-5,CASSFDRLVSSKTEAFF
15,TRBJ2-2,TRBV7-3,CASSLTSGSPGELFF
14,TRBJ2-5,TRBV5-1,CASSRDSYVETQYF
13,TRBJ1-5,TRBV6-1,CASRVFRDQPQHF
13,TRBJ2-2,TRBV6-5,CASSYRVTGELFF
13,TRBJ1-2,TRBV6-6,CASSGQITYGYTF
15,TRBJ2-1,TRBV7-9,CASSLGTGIYNEQFF
16,TRBJ1-2,TRBV6-5,CASSYSGTGGGYGYTF
14,TRBJ2-5,TRBV30,CAWTPGGRRETQYF
15,TRBJ1-3,TRBV6-6,CASRTADRRGNTIYF
15,TRBJ2-7,TRBV4-1,CASSQVFLQGDEQYF
16,TRBJ1-4,TRBV27,CASSPPRDRKNEKLFF
13,TRBJ1-1,TRBV7-3,CASSLGGSTEAFF
15,TRBJ2-5,TRBV27,CASSFSGGAGETQYF
14,TRBJ1-6,TRBV7-9,CASRLESNNSPLHF
15,TRBJ1-6,TRBV27,CASNPGQGVGSPLHF
15,TRBJ2-3,TRBV5-6,CASSGFDRFTDTQYF
14,TRBJ1-5,TRBV10-3,CAIGDRTKDQPQHF
16,TRBJ2-4,TRBV28,CASRKAGTSGKNIQYF
13,TRBJ1-2,TRBV7-9,CASSPGGGGGYTF
13,TRBJ2-1,TRBV4-3,CASSQDWGDEQFF
16,.,TRBV15,CATSRGRTVLSYEQYF
14,TRBJ1-4,TRBV19,CASRSLTTNEKLFF
18,TRBJ2-1,TRBV30,CAWIPPGTSGSWSNEQFF
13,TRBJ1-4,TRBV14,CASSQSLAGRLFF
19,TRBJ2-7,TRBV7-2,CASSSRTGTSGGVSYEQYF
17,TRBJ1-6,TRBV19,CASRPGQGSFANSPLHF
16,TRBJ2-5,TRBV7-6,CASRHTSGGAFETQYF
14,TRBJ1-2,TRBV30,CAWSVMGQEYGYTF
16,TRBJ2-5,TRBV6-1,CASSERSGGYQETQYF
17,TRBJ1-2,TRBV15,CATSSFPEGASHYGYTF
19,TRBJ1-6,TRBV28,CASSFDLAPGQGYNSPLHF
16,TRBJ2-7,TRBV4-1,CASSHLPGLGVYEQYF
13,TRBJ2-2,TRBV18,CASSPSGTGELFF
14,TRBJ1-1,TRBV7-8,CASRDRAFNTEAFF
13,TRBJ1-1,TRBV7-2,CASSLADRVGAFF
12,TRBJ2-3,TRBV7-3,CASSRIGDTQYF
14,TRBJ2-7,TRBV7-9,CASSFTGEGDEQYF
17,TRBJ1-2,TRBV30,CAWTPTGLGSRAYGYTF
12,TRBJ1-2,TRBV28,CASSPSNYGYTF
13,TRBJ1-2,TRBV19,CASTDRDNYGYTF
13,TRBJ1-1,TRBV2,CASKFWARTEAFF